Listed below are T cell receptor beta chains from one sample, sequenced in a study of CD8 T cells in ankylosing spondylitis. One entry per CDR3 protein results from TCRdb running MiXCR on the 5' RACE reads. The table records almost 250,000 distinct CDR3 sequences, 30% to 40% of them present only once. Material: blood, either unsorted or a sorted T cell fraction (not recorded which). Every receptor here comes from a male donor with ankylosing spondylitis or in good health (not recorded which). Each CDR3 is given with its conserved first and last residue. The order of the fields is J gene, V gene, CDR3 protein.

j_gene: TRBJ2-5; v_gene: TRBV15; CDR3aa: CAIKTGGVLETQYF
j_gene: TRBJ2-1; v_gene: TRBV10-1; CDR3aa: CASSESGLAAHEQFF
j_gene: TRBJ2-7; v_gene: TRBV20-1; CDR3aa: CSARVKTSGRLEQYF
j_gene: TRBJ2-3; v_gene: TRBV11-2; CDR3aa: CASSLDGSTDTQYF
j_gene: TRBJ2-7; v_gene: TRBV20-1; CDR3aa: CSARDRDRALESYF
j_gene: TRBJ2-1; v_gene: TRBV7-9; CDR3aa: CASSPPIRGREQFF
j_gene: TRBJ2-1; v_gene: TRBV29-1; CDR3aa: CSVEDLGSQFFF
j_gene: TRBJ2-5; v_gene: TRBV24-1; CDR3aa: CATSDPGQQETQYF
j_gene: TRBJ1-1; v_gene: TRBV20-1; CDR3aa: CSATPPNTEAFF
j_gene: TRBJ2-7; v_gene: TRBV9; CDR3aa: CASGLGLLDQYF
j_gene: TRBJ1-4; v_gene: TRBV27; CDR3aa: CASSSLQGPEKLFF
j_gene: TRBJ2-5; v_gene: TRBV3-1; CDR3aa: CATSIGLVLAPNQETQYF